A single sample gave rise to the 18 T cell receptor beta chains below, sequenced in a study of blood T cell repertoires in COVID-19. Sequencing used immunoSEQ multiplex PCR; TCRdb keeps in-frame clones, though not all of them. The sample shows over 250,000 clones, roughly nine tenths of them seen only once. The sample taken for sequencing was PBMCs or T cells enriched from blood (not recorded which). The receptors here all came from a man aged 60 to 69 who had recovered from COVID-19.

The rearrangement uses TRBV19 and TRBJ2-3, with TRBD2 matching over 8 bases. The ends lost 3 bases at V and 2 bases at J; junction bases unmatched: 13. Germline lookup yields CDR1 LNHDA and CDR2 SQIVND (reference sequence). The CDR3 runs to 18 residues. CDR3 DNA sequence: TGTGCCAGTAGTATCGGTTTAGCGGGATCTTCTAACACAGATACGCAGTATTTT. Translation: CASSIGLAGSSNTDTQYF.

The V and J genes are TRBV5-6 and TRBJ1-1, with TRBD1 as a possible D gene (6 bases). Germline V gives CDR1 SGHDT, CDR2 YYEEEE. This CDR3 comprises 14 residues. The ends were cut back, 0 bases at V and 5 bases at J, with 11 bases in the middle. Written as DNA, the CDR3 is TGTGCCAGCAGCTTGGTGGGGGCGCGGACTGAAGCTTTCTTT. This translates into CASSLVGARTEAFF.

CDR3 amino acids: CASSTGSNTEAFF. The CDR3 bases are TGCGCCAGCAGCACCGGTAGTAACACTGAAGCTTTCTTT. J is TRBJ1-1 and V is TRBV5-1; D unclear. CDR1 is SGHRS, CDR2 YFSETQ, per germline. The V end lost 4 bases, the J end lost 2 bases, and 9 bases lay between the germline ends. This CDR3 is built from 13 residues. The full variable domain, its missing parts supplied by reference TRBV5-1 and TRBJ1-1, is KAGVTQTPRYLIKTRGQQVTLSCSPISGHRSVSWYQQTPGQGLQFLFEYFSETQRNKGNFPGRFSGRQFSNSRSEMNVSTLELGDSALYLCASSTGSNTEAFFGQGTRLTVV.

The genes are TRBV19 and TRBJ1-2; a possible D gene is TRBD1 (6 bases). Trimming cost V 3 bases and J 4 bases, with 12 bases left between them. In germline, CDR1 is LNHDA, CDR2 SQIVND (reference sequence). This CDR3 has 14 amino acids. The CDR3 bases are TGTGCCAGTAGTATCGATTACAGGGCCTATGGCTACACCTTC. It specifies CASSIDYRAYGYTF.

The J gene is TRBJ1-2, the V gene TRBV7-9, with TRBD1 identical over 8 bases. V shed 5 bases, J shed 9 bases, and the junction held 5 bases outside the gene matches. The germline V gene encodes CDR1 SEHNR and CDR2 FQNEAQ (reference sequence). The CDR3 runs to 12 residues. The CDR3 DNA sequence: TGTGCCAGCAGCAGGAGGACAGGGAGCTACACCTTC. It yields the protein CASSRRTGSYTF.

This chain connects TRBV2 to TRBJ2-1; possible D gene TRBD1, 5 bases. Trimming stripped 6 bases from V and 4 bases from J, with 10 bases between. There are 13 residues in the CDR3. Germline values: CDR1 SNHLY, CDR2 FYNNEI. CDR3 sequence (DNA): TGTGCCAGCAGCGAAACAGGATACAATGAGCAGTTCTTC. It is translated as CASSETGYNEQFF.

The chain couples TRBV6-5 to TRBJ1-2, with 8 bases lining up with TRBD1. J gave up 8 bases and V 0 bases, and 5 bases lay outside the gene matches. CDR1 is MNHEY and CDR2 is SVGAGI in the germline V gene. CDR3 length: 14 residues. The CDR3 region has the DNA TGTGCCAGCAGTTACTCCCAGGGGGCGAGCGGCTACACCTTC. Its protein product is CASSYSQGASGYTF.

The J gene is TRBJ2-7, the V gene TRBV10-3; D is unclear. The CDR3 sequence is 14 residues long. V was shortened by 3 bases and J by 0 bases, with 9 bases between the two germline ends. Germline V gives CDR1 ENHRY, CDR2 SYGVKD. For the CDR3, the DNA is TGTGCCATCAGTGACGGTAAGAGCTCCTACGAGCAGTACTTC. Protein: CAISDGKSSYEQYF.

CDR3 residues: CASSTSLGGGGSTYEQYF. DNA for the CDR3: TGTGCCAGTAGTACCTCGCTCGGAGGGGGCGGGTCAACCTACGAGCAGTACTTC. This chain connects TRBV19 to TRBJ2-7, with D perhaps TRBD1 (7 bases). This CDR3 is built from 18 residues. Germline V gene sequence: CDR1 LNHDA, CDR2 SQIVND (reference sequence). Trimming left V 4 bases short and J 2 bases short, with 24 bases between.

A single count supports this clone. The chain employs TRBV4-3 and TRBJ1-1; TRBD1 aligns across 11 bases. CDR1 LGHNA and CDR2 YSLEER come from the germline V gene. The CDR3 spans 16 residues. The V and J ends lost 1 base and 4 bases, in that order; junction bases with no gene match: 5. CDR3 nucleotide sequence: TGCGCCAGCAGCCAAGTGGCGGGACAGGGGGGCACTGAAGCTTTCTTT. It yields the protein CASSQVAGQGGTEAFF.

The chain links TRBV29-1 to TRBJ2-3, with 10 bases aligning to TRBD1. There are 13 residues in the CDR3. The germline V gene encodes CDR1 SQVTM and CDR2 ANQGSEA. The ends lost 3 bases at V and 5 bases at J; junction bases unmatched: 2. This chain's CDR3 is CSVDGTGVDTQYF. In DNA, the CDR3 is TGCAGCGTTGATGGGACAGGGGTAGATACGCAGTATTTT.

This clone has only a few counts. V gene TRBV11-2 combines with J gene TRBJ2-1; TRBD2 agrees at 8 bases. CDR1 is SGHAT and CDR2 is FQNNGV in the germline V gene. This CDR3 comprises 14 residues. V lost 4 bases, J lost 7 bases, and 6 bases stayed unmatched. The CDR3 here is CASSSTSGGNEQFF. In DNA, the CDR3 is TGTGCCAGCAGCTCAACTAGCGGCGGGAATGAGCAGTTCTTC.

V and J are TRBV28 and TRBJ2-7, with TRBD1 matching over 10 bases. The CDR3 runs to 16 residues. After removal of 1 base from V and 1 base from J, the junction contained 4 bases not matched to a gene. Germline-derived CDR1 and CDR2 are MDHEN and SYDVKM. The chain's CDR3 is CASSLSGQGRSYEQYF. CDR3 nucleotide sequence: TGTGCCAGCAGTTTATCGGGACAGGGGAGGTCCTACGAGCAGTACTTC.

The rearrangement links TRBV5-1 to TRBJ2-5, with D perhaps matching TRBD1 (5 bases). Per the germline V gene, CDR1 is SGHRS and CDR2 is YFSETQ. The CDR3 length is 14 residues. V lost 6 bases and J 3 bases, leaving 15 bases between the germline ends. CDR3 amino acids: CASNSDMFKETQYF. CDR3 coding DNA: TGCGCCAGCAACTCGGACATGTTTAAAGAGACCCAGTACTTC.

The V and J genes are TRBV5-1 and TRBJ2-7, with D tentatively TRBD2 (5 bases). The CDR3 runs to 15 residues. Trimming removed 0 bases at V and 6 bases at J, with 16 bases between. Germline CDR1 SGHRS, CDR2 YFSETQ. The CDR3: CASSLARVGRSEQYF. The CDR3 DNA sequence: TGCGCCAGCAGCTTGGCGAGGGTAGGACGGTCCGAGCAGTACTTC.

The DNA of the CDR3 is TGTGCCATCAGTGAGCGGGAAGAGACCCAGTACTTC. Translated: CAISEREETQYF. The rearrangement links TRBV10-3 to TRBJ2-5; D is unresolved. V was shortened by 2 bases and J by 3 bases, with 4 bases between the two germline ends. The germline V gene encodes CDR1 ENHRY and CDR2 SYGVKD. The CDR3 sequence is 12 residues long.

As regards this clone: Additional DNA sequences in this sample encode the identical CDR3. The J gene is TRBJ1-1, the V gene TRBV2; D is undetermined. Between the trimmed V and J ends, which lost 4 bases and 0 bases, there was a span of 6 bases. The germline V gene encodes CDR1 SNHLY and CDR2 FYNNEI. The CDR3 runs to 13 residues. DNA for the CDR3: TGTGCCAGCAGTGGCGGGTTGAACACTGAAGCTTTCTTT. Translating it yields CASSGGLNTEAFF.

This clone has just one count. The chain carries TRBV7-9 and TRBJ2-3; possible D gene TRBD1, 5 bases. Germline V lookup: CDR1 SEHNR, CDR2 FQNEAQ (reference sequence). Trimming left V 2 bases short and J 2 bases short, with 8 bases between. CDR3 length: 14 amino acids. The CDR3 here is CASSLQGFTDTQYF. CDR3 DNA: TGTGCCAGCAGCTTACAGGGTTTCACAGATACGCAGTATTTT. Combining the CDR3 with reference TRBV7-9 and TRBJ2-3 gives the whole variable domain DTGVSQNPRHKITKRGQNVTFRCDPISEHNRLYWYRQTLGQGPEFLTYFQNEAQLEKSRLLSDRFSAERPKGSFSTLEIQRTEQGDSAMYLCASSLQGFTDTQYFGPGTRLTVL.